The 22 T cell receptor beta chains listed next were all sequenced from one sample in a study of PD-L1 blockade in urothelial cancer. Time point reported: peripheral blood 6 weeks after treatment start. Profiling relied on immunoSEQ multiplex PCR, and the TCRdb table lists in-frame clones only, not all of them. This table has about 76,000 clones, 75% to 95% appearing once. The sample was PBMCs, taken around atezolizumab (anti-PD-L1) treatment. These receptors came from a woman of 80 years or more with urothelial cancer.

This clone appeared a single time. The chain recombines TRBV29-1 with TRBJ2-1; 13 nucleotides align to TRBD2. CDR1 and CDR2 from the germline V gene are SQVTM and ANQGSEA. The CDR3 consists of 14 residues. The V gene end was trimmed by 4 bases and the J gene end by 6 bases; junction bases not matched to a gene: 3. As DNA, the CDR3 is TGCAGCGTTGGACGGACTAGCGGGAGCAATGAGCAGTTCTTC. This sequence encodes CSVGRTSGSNEQFF.

This clone was observed a single time. The chain employs TRBV19 and TRBJ2-2; D perhaps matches TRBD1 (6 bases). Trimming stripped 7 bases from V and 1 base from J, with 16 bases between. The CDR3 extends over 16 amino acids. The germline gives CDR1 LNHDA, CDR2 SQIVND (reference sequence). CDR3 protein: CASITGQRRNTGELFF. CDR3 coding DNA: TGTGCCAGTATCACCGGACAGCGCCGGAACACCGGGGAGCTGTTTTTT.

The rearrangement links TRBV7-3 to TRBJ2-1; 10 nucleotides agree with TRBD1. In germline, CDR1 is SGHTA, CDR2 FQGTGA. The CDR3 sequence is 15 residues long. The junction had 4 bases not matched to a gene; V was cut back by 2 bases and J by 6 bases. Here the CDR3 DNA reads TGTGCCAGCAGCTTATTAAGGACAGGGGGCAATGAGCAGTTCTTC. Protein product: CASSLLRTGGNEQFF.

Here the CDR3 reads CASSDTRNFYEQYF. CDR3 in DNA: TGTGCCAGCAGTGACACTAGAAACTTCTACGAGCAGTACTTC. The rearrangement uses TRBV6-4 and TRBJ2-7; TRBD2 is a possible D gene (5 bases). The germline V and J ends were trimmed by 2 bases and 3 bases, with 11 bases remaining between them. CDR3 size: 14 residues. Germline CDR1 reads MRHNA; CDR2 reads SNTAGT.

The V call is TRBV7-8, the J call TRBJ2-1; a weak D match, TRBD2 (6 bases). CDR1 and CDR2 (germline): SGHVS, FQNEAQ. The CDR3 consists of 16 residues. Deletions cut 2 bases from V and 3 bases from J, with 14 bases between. CDR3 region: CASSLSSREYYNEQFF. As DNA, the CDR3 is TGTGCCAGCAGCTTAAGCTCCCGGGAGTACTACAATGAGCAGTTCTTC.

This clone was picked up one time. The chain has TRBV10-2 and TRBJ1-5, with 9 bases matching TRBD1. Germline-derived CDR1 and CDR2 are WSHSY and SAAADI. This CDR3 is built from 16 residues. J was trimmed by 2 bases and V by 5 bases; bases with no gene match: 7. In nucleotides, the CDR3 is TGCGCCAGCAGTATTGGACAGGGGCCTGGCAATCAGCCCCAGCATTTT. It yields the protein CASSIGQGPGNQPQHF.

The chain carries TRBV7-2 and TRBJ2-7, with 8 bases identical to TRBD2. V trimming: 5 bases; J trimming: 9 bases; junction bases outside the gene matches: 9. CDR1 is SGHTA, CDR2 FQGNSA, per germline. CDR3 length: 13 residues. The CDR3 region has the DNA TGTGCCAGCAGCCCAGGTAGCGGGACTAGGCAGTACTTC. Amino acids: CASSPGSGTRQYF.

For the CDR3, the DNA is TGTGCCAGCTCACCCATCCCGCAATCCCGGGGATATGGCTACACCTTC. Amino acids: CASSPIPQSRGYGYTF. This chain uses TRBV18 with TRBJ1-2, with D uncertain. Germline lookup yields CDR1 KGHSH and CDR2 LQKENI. The CDR3 spans 16 residues. V dropped 3 bases and J dropped 5 bases, with 19 bases sitting between them.

The rearrangement joins TRBV7-2 to TRBJ1-2; 7 nucleotides match TRBD1. This CDR3 contains 14 residues. With V trimmed by 3 bases and J by 2 bases, 3 bases remained unmatched. Germline V gene data show CDR1 as SGHTA and CDR2 as FQGNSA. The CDR3 region is CASSFRGRNYGYTF. DNA for the CDR3: TGTGCCAGCAGCTTTAGGGGGCGCAACTATGGCTACACCTTC.

This clone is a singleton in its sample. The V and J genes are TRBV5-4 and TRBJ1-1, with 10 bases fitting TRBD1. CDR1 is SGHNT and CDR2 is YYREEE in the germline V gene (reference sequence). CDR3 length equals 17 residues. Trimming at V came to 4 bases and at J to 6 bases, leaving 15 bases not matched to a gene. The CDR3 region has the DNA TGTGCCAGCAGCACCCGACAGGGGGCTATAGGGTCGGCTGAAGCTTTCTTT. Amino acid sequence: CASSTRQGAIGSAEAFF. The full variable domain, in which reference TRBV5-4 and TRBJ1-1 provide the parts outside the CDR3, is ETGVTQSPTHLIKTRGQQVTLRCSSQSGHNTVSWYQQALGQGPQFIFQYYREEENGRGNFPPRFSGLQFPNYSSELNVNALELDDSALYLCASSTRQGAIGSAEAFFGQGTRLTVV.

Comment on this clone: The sample has other DNA sequences that encode this CDR3 too. The chain recombines TRBV7-8 with TRBJ1-5, with TRBD1 matching 9 bases. The CDR3 has 14 residues. Germline CDR1 SGHVS, CDR2 FQNEAQ. With V trimmed by 1 base and J by 6 bases, 1 base remained unmatched. CDR3 sequence: CASSLGGQGQPQHF. Here the CDR3 DNA reads TGTGCCAGCAGCTTAGGGGGACAGGGTCAGCCCCAGCATTTT.

The V call is TRBV30, the J call TRBJ1-5; D remains ambiguous. Germline CDR1 is GTSNPN and CDR2 is SVGIG (reference sequence). Deletions cut 5 bases from V and 3 bases from J, with 11 bases between. The CDR3 is made up of 13 amino acids. Here the CDR3 reads CAWGEKANQPQHF. The DNA of the CDR3 is TGTGCCTGGGGGGAGAAGGCCAATCAGCCCCAGCATTTT.

V usage is TRBV18 and J usage is TRBJ1-4; 11 bases are a match to TRBD1. The CDR3 extends over 17 amino acids. V was clipped by 6 bases and J by 0 bases; unmatched bases: 6. The germline CDR1 and CDR2 sequences are KGHSH and LQKENI. The CDR3 here is CASSMDRGLATNEKLFF. The CDR3 nucleotides read TGTGCCAGCTCTATGGACAGGGGGCTGGCAACTAATGAAAAACTGTTTTTT.

The rearrangement links TRBV9 to TRBJ1-1; D uncertain. The CDR3 is made up of 16 amino acids. Between the trimmed V and J ends, which lost 4 bases and 0 bases, there was a span of 16 bases. From germline, CDR1 is SGDLS and CDR2 YYNGEE. As DNA, the CDR3 is TGTGCCAGCAGCCCCCGTCCCGGAGGAATGAACACTGAAGCTTTCTTT. This encodes CASSPRPGGMNTEAFF.

The genes are TRBV28 and TRBJ2-7; 10 bases line up with TRBD2. The V gene end was trimmed by 11 bases and the J gene end by 3 bases; junction bases not matched to a gene: 7. Germline V lookup: CDR1 MDHEN, CDR2 SYDVKM. CDR3 length: 13 amino acids. The CDR3 DNA follows: TGTGCCTTAGCAGCGGGAGGGAACTACGAGCAGTACTTC. This codes for CALAAGGNYEQYF.

The rearrangement links TRBV5-1 to TRBJ2-1, with D perhaps TRBD2 (6 bases). This CDR3 region has 16 residues. V was pared by 4 bases and J by 3 bases, with 17 bases between. Germline CDR1 is SGHRS and CDR2 is YFSETQ. In DNA form, the CDR3 reads TGCGCCAGCAGCCCTGAGGGCGGGATAATCTACAATGAGCAGTTCTTC. This translates into CASSPEGGIIYNEQFF.

The chain uses TRBV30 and TRBJ1-4; D not certain. Germline V CDR1 and CDR2: GTSNPN, SVGIG (reference sequence). The CDR3 covers 13 residues. With 2 bases removed from V and 4 bases from J, the gap between germline ends came to 8 bases. DNA for the CDR3: TGTGCCTGGAGTCGAGGAGGTAATGAAAAACTGTTTTTT. Translation gives CAWSRGGNEKLFF.

The chain carries TRBV5-8 and TRBJ2-5; 10 nucleotides align to TRBD1. This CDR3 is 15 amino acids long. Germline-derived CDR1 and CDR2 are SGHTS and YDEGEE. V trimming: 4 bases; J trimming: 3 bases; junction bases outside the gene matches: 6. CDR3 amino acids: CASSIGTGAKETQYF. As DNA, the CDR3 is TGTGCCAGCAGCATCGGGACAGGGGCCAAAGAGACCCAGTACTTC.

The chain uses TRBV5-1 and TRBJ1-2; D remains ambiguous. The CDR3 totals 15 residues. The germline gives CDR1 SGHRS, CDR2 YFSETQ. The V gene lost 0 bases and the J gene lost 4 bases, with 13 bases spanning the gap. CDR3 amino acids: CASSLALTTSYGYTF. As DNA, the CDR3 is TGCGCCAGCAGCTTGGCTCTCACGACTTCCTATGGCTACACCTTC.

V usage is TRBV19 and J usage is TRBJ2-3; tentative D call: TRBD1 (5 bases). Trimming stripped 3 bases from V and 10 bases from J, with 14 bases between. Germline CDR1 reads LNHDA; CDR2 reads SQIVND (reference sequence). This CDR3 contains 13 residues. CDR3 coding DNA: TGTGCCAGTAGTATTCTTCAGGGTCGGCCGCAGTATTTT. Protein product: CASSILQGRPQYF.

This chain links TRBV5-1 with TRBJ2-3, with D perhaps matching TRBD2 (5 bases). V was clipped by 1 base and J by 0 bases, with 9 bases between them. Germline loops: CDR1 SGHRS, CDR2 YFSETQ. The CDR3 consists of 15 residues. The CDR3 nucleotides read TGCGCCAGCAGCTTGTTGGGCGGGAGCACAGATACGCAGTATTTT. It is translated as CASSLLGGSTDTQYF. The variable domain in full, completed from reference TRBV5-1 and TRBJ2-3, reads KAGVTQTPRYLIKTRGQQVTLSCSPISGHRSVSWYQQTPGQGLQFLFEYFSETQRNKGNFPGRFSGRQFSNSRSEMNVSTLELGDSALYLCASSLLGGSTDTQYFGPGTRLTVL.

The chain combines TRBV10-2 with TRBJ2-1; D remains ambiguous. Trimming shortened V by 4 bases and J by 9 bases, and 7 bases separated the two germline ends. The CDR3 extends over 11 amino acids. CDR1 and CDR2 (germline): WSHSY, SAAADI. The CDR3 region is CASSVAVEQFF. The CDR3 DNA follows: TGCGCCAGCAGTGTGGCGGTTGAGCAGTTCTTC.